The subject of this entry is one TCR beta chain. Its antigen is unknown. The CDR3 spans 14 residues. CDR1 is LNHDA and CDR2 is SQIVND in the germline V gene (reference sequence). Trimming took off 2 bases at V and 0 bases at J, with 5 bases between the two ends. This sample was taken from a study of blood T cells in healthy people across ages. The study's findings and limits: Correlation between TCR beta diversity and naive T cell percentage was strong.

Alongside a J-beta primer mix, a sample-barcoded 5' primer served in a second PCR lasting 7 to 11 cycles. TCRdb re-analysed the 5' RACE reads in MiXCR, keeping a single row per CDR3 protein. The data hold hundreds of thousands of distinct CDR3 sequences, with around 50% observed a single time. This chain links TRBV19 with TRBJ1-3; no clear D gene. The specimen was blood. The sequence came from a man aged 35-49 years in good health. CDR3 protein: CASSISSSGNTIYF. CDR3 DNA sequence: TGTGCCAGTAGTATATCGAGCTCTGGAAACACCATATATTTT.